This T cell receptor beta chain was captured by sequencing in a study of Graves' ophthalmopathy and Graves' hyperthyroidism. General study findings and limits: The study's model predicted ophthalmopathy progression at approximately 70% sensitivity and approximately 78% specificity. Between ophthalmopathy and stable hyperthyroidism, a 13-signature model drew a separation with around 90% sensitivity and around 80% specificity. Blood also harbored most expanded thyroid clonotypes above 0.001 frequency.

Concerning this clonotype: Its antigen is undetermined.

The authors amplified TCR beta CDR3 regions from RNA transcripts. HTBI primers primed a first-round RT-PCR, and a second-round multiplex PCR followed. TCRdb independently ran MiXCR on the multiplex PCR reads; one entry per CDR3 protein. This table holds over 150,000 distinct CDR3 sequences, approximately 38% found once. Disease in donors with ophthalmopathy had moderate-to-severe activity, CAS ≥3, NOSPECS ≥4 and under 3 months' duration. This sequence was found in a woman aged 40 to 50 with Graves' ophthalmopathy. Sequencing was performed on peripheral blood.

In DNA form, the CDR3 reads TGTGCCAGCGGCATCAGGGGATCGGAATATGGCTACACCTTC. Translated, it gives CASGIRGSEYGYTF. The V and J genes are TRBV5-4 and TRBJ1-2; the D gene is possibly TRBD1 (6 bases). V lost 7 bases and J lost 5, with 18 bases in between. CDR3 length: 14 residues. Germline V gene sequence: CDR1 SGHNT, CDR2 YYREEE (reference sequence).